These 9 T cell receptor beta chains originate from one sample sequenced in a study of blood T cell repertoires in COVID-19. Generated by immunoSEQ multiplex PCR, the TCRdb table keeps only in-frame clones and is missing some. This sample has 350,000 or so clones, with about 86% found just once. Sequenced sample: peripheral blood. The receptors come from a man aged 25 to 40 with active or convalescent COVID-19.

The J gene is TRBJ1-1, the V gene TRBV5-4, with TRBD1 matching 8 bases. This CDR3 contains 15 residues. Germline trimming cut 9 bases from V and 3 bases from J; bases unmatched to any gene: 13. Looked up from germline, CDR1 is SGHNT and CDR2 is YYREEE (reference sequence). The CDR3 region is CATFLAGGLHTEAFF. The DNA for the CDR3 is TGTGCCACCTTTCTGGCAGGGGGCTTGCACACTGAAGCTTTCTTT.

This clone was observed a single time. Within the sample, other DNA sequences also encode this same CDR3. The V call is TRBV24-1, the J call TRBJ1-2; D is perhaps TRBD1 (6 bases). V dropped 1 base and J dropped 6 bases, with 8 bases sitting between them. Germline V gene sequence: CDR1 KGHDR, CDR2 SFDVKD. The length of the CDR3 is 13 residues. The CDR3, as DNA: TGTGCCACCAGTGATTTTGGGGGCGATGGCTACACCTTC. Protein product: CATSDFGGDGYTF.

This clone was picked up a small number of times. The chain uses TRBV30 and TRBJ2-1, with D hard to call. V was trimmed by 2 bases and J by 4 bases, leaving 6 bases between them. The CDR3 consists of 12 residues. The germline gives CDR1 GTSNPN, CDR2 SVGIG (reference sequence). The CDR3 spells CAWSYSYNEQFF. The CDR3 DNA reads TGTGCCTGGAGTTACTCATACAATGAGCAGTTCTTC.

The rearrangement joins TRBV28 to TRBJ1-2; 7 nucleotides align to TRBD1. Germline V CDR1 and CDR2: MDHEN, SYDVKM. The length of the CDR3 is 14 residues. V was clipped by 5 bases and J by 5 bases; unmatched bases: 8. The CDR3 loop is CASSPSYRGYGYTF. CDR3 DNA sequence: TGTGCCAGCAGTCCCAGCTACAGGGGATATGGCTACACCTTC.

V and J are TRBV4-2 and TRBJ1-5, with no clear D. The CDR3 spans 14 residues. Germline V gene data show CDR1 as LGHNA and CDR2 as YNFKEQ. V shed 0 bases and J shed 4 bases, with 7 bases lying between them. For the CDR3, the DNA is TGTGCCAGCAGCCAAGATCTGGAGAATCAGCCCCAGCATTTT. Protein sequence: CASSQDLENQPQHF.

This chain connects TRBV5-1 to TRBJ2-7; TRBD2 matches at 7 bases. The CDR3 totals 15 residues. Germline V gene sequence: CDR1 SGHRS, CDR2 YFSETQ. The trim removed 3 bases at V and 5 bases at J, leaving 11 bases unmatched. The CDR3 sequence is CASSSQGWGGDEQYF. In nucleotides, the CDR3 is TGCGCCAGCAGCTCTCAGGGATGGGGGGGAGACGAGCAGTACTTC.

The chain couples TRBV30 to TRBJ2-3; 8 bases are shared with TRBD1. From germline, CDR1 is GTSNPN and CDR2 SVGIG (reference sequence). The trim removed 6 bases at V and 5 bases at J, leaving 13 bases unmatched. This CDR3 comprises 15 residues. In DNA form, the CDR3 reads TGTGCCTGTACCCCCGACAGGGGCCAGGGAGATACGCAGTATTTT. Amino acid sequence: CACTPDRGQGDTQYF.

A remark on this clone: Other DNA sequences in the sample encode the same CDR3. CDR3: CASSVGGVGQPQHF. For the CDR3, the DNA is TGTGCCAGCAGCGTAGGGGGGGTCGGTCAGCCCCAGCATTTT. J is TRBJ1-5 and V is TRBV9; tentative D call: TRBD1 (5 bases). This CDR3 contains 14 residues. From germline, CDR1 is SGDLS and CDR2 YYNGEE. With 0 bases removed from V and 6 bases from J, the gap between germline ends came to 10 bases. The full variable domain, with the rest looked up from reference TRBV9 and TRBJ1-5, is DSGVTQTPKHLITATGQRVTLRCSPRSGDLSVYWYQQSLDQGLQFLIQYYNGEERAKGNILERFSAQQFPDLHSELNLSSLELGDSALYFCASSVGGVGQPQHFGDGTRLSIL.

This chain joins TRBV27 and TRBJ2-1; D may be TRBD2 (5 bases). Germline assignment: CDR1 MNHEY and CDR2 SMNVEV (reference sequence). The CDR3 consists of 16 residues. Trimming removed 3 bases at V and 1 base at J, with 13 bases between. CDR3 nucleotide sequence: TGTGCCAGCAGTTTGGAAGGGAGTTGGTCCTACAATGAGCAGTTCTTC. Translating it yields CASSLEGSWSYNEQFF.